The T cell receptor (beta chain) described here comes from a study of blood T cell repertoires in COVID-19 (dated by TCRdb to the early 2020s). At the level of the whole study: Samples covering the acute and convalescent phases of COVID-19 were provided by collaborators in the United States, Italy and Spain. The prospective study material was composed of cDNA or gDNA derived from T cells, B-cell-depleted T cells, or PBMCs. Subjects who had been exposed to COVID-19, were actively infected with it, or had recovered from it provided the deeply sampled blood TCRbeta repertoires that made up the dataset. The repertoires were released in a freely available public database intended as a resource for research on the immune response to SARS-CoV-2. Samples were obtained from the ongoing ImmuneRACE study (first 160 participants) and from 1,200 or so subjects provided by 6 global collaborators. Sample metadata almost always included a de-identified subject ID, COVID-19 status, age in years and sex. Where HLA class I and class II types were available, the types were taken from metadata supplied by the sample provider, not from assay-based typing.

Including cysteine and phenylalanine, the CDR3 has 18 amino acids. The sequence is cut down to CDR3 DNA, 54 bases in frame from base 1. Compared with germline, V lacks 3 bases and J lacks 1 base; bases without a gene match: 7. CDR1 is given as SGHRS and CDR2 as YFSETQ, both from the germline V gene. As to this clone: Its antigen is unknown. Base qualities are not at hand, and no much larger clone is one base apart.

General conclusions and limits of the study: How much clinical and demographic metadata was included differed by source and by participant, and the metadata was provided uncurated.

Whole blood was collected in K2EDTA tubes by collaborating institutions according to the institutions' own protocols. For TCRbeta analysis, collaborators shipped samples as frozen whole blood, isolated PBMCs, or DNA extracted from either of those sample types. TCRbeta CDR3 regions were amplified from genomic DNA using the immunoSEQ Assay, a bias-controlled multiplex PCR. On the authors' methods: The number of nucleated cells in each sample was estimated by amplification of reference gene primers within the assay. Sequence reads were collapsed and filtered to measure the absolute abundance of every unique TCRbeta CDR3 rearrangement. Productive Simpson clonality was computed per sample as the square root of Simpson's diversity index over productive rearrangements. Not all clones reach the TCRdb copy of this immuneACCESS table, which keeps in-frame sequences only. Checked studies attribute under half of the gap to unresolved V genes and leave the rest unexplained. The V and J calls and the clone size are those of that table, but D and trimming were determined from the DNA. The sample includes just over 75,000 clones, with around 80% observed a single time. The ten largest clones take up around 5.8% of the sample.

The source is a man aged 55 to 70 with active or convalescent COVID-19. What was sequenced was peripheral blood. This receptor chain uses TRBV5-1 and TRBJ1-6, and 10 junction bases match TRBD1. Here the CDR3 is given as CASSSWDRGGSYNSPLHF. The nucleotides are TGCGCCAGCAGCTCTTGGGACAGGGGAGGGTCCTATAATTCACCCCTCCACTTT.